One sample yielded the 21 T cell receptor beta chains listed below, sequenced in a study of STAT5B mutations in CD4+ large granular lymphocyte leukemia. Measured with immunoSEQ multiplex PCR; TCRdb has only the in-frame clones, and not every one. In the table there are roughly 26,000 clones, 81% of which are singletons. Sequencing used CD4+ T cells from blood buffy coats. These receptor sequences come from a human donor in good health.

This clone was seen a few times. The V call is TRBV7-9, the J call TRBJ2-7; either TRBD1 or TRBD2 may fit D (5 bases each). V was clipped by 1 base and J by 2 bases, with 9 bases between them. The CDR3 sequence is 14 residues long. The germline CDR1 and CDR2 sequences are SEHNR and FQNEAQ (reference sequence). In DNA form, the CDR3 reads TGTGCCAGCAGCTTAGGGGGGTTCGCCTACGAGCAGTACGTC. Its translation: CASSLGGFAYEQYV.

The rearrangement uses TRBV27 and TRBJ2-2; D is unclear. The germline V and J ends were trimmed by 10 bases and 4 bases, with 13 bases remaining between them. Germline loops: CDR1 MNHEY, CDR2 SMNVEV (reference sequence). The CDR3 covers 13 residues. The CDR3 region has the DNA TGTGCCACCCGATGGGCGAGCACCGGGGAGCTGTTTTTT. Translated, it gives CATRWASTGELFF.

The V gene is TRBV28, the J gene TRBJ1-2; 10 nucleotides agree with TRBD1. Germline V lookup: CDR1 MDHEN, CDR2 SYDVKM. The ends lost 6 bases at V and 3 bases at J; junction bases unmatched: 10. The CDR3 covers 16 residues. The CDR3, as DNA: TGTGCCAGCAGCCTCCCGCGGGGACAGGGGCACTATGGCTACACCTTC. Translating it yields CASSLPRGQGHYGYTF.

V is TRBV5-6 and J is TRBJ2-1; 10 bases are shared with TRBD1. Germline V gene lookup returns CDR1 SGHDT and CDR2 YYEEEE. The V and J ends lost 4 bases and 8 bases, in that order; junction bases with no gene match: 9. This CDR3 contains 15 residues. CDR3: CASSRMPGQGYEQFF. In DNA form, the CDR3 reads TGTGCCAGCAGCCGAATGCCGGGACAGGGGTATGAGCAGTTCTTC.

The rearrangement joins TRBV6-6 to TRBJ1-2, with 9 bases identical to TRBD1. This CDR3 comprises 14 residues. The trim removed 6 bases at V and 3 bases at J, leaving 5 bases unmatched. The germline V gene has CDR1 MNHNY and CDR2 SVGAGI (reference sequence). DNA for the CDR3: TGTGCCAGCAGAAGGGGACAGGGTTACTATGGCTACACCTTC. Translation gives CASRRGQGYYGYTF.

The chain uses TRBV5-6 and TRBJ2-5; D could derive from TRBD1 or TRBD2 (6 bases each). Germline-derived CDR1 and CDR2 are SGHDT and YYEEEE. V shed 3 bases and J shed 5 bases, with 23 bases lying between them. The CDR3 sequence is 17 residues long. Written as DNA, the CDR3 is TGTGCCAGCAGCTCCCCTAGGACACAGGGAGGCGGGGAGACCCAGTACTTC. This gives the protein CASSSPRTQGGGETQYF.

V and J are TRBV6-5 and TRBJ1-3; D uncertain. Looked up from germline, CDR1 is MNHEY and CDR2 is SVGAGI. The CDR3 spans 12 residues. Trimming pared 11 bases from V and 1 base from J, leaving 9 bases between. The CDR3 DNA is TGTGCCTCCACCGGTTCTGGAAACACCATATATTTT. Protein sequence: CASTGSGNTIYF.

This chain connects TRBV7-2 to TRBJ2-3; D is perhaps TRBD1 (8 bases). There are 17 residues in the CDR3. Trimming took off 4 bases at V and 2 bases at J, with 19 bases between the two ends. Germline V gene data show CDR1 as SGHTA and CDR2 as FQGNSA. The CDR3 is CASSSTLTGDYTDTQYF. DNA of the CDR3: TGTGCCAGCAGCTCCACCCTGACAGGGGACTACACAGATACGCAGTATTTT.

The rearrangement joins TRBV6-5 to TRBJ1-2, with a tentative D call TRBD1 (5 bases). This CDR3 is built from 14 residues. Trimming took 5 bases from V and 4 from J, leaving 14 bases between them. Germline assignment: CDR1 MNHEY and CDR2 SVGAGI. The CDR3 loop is CASSRGGLAYGYTF. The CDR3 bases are TGTGCCAGCAGTCGGGGGGGGTTGGCCTATGGCTACACCTTC.

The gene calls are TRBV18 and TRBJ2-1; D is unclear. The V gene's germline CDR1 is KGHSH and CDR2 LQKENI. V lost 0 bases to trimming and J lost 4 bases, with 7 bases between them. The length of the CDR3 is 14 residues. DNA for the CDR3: TGTGCCAGCTCACCACCCCCACAGTACAATGAGCAGTTCTTC. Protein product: CASSPPPQYNEQFF.

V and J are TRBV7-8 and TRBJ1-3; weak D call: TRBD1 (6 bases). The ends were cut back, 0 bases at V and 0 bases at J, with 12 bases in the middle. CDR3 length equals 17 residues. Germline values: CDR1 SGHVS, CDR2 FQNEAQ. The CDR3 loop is CASSLALRDTSGNTIYF. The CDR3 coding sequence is TGTGCCAGCAGCTTAGCTCTCCGGGACACCTCTGGAAACACCATATATTTT. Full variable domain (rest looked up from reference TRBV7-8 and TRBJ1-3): GAGVSQSPRYKVAKRGQDVALRCDPISGHVSLFWYQQALGQGPEFLTYFQNEAQLDKSGLPSDRFFAERPEGSVSTLKIQRTQQEDSAVYLCASSLALRDTSGNTIYFGEGSWLTVV.

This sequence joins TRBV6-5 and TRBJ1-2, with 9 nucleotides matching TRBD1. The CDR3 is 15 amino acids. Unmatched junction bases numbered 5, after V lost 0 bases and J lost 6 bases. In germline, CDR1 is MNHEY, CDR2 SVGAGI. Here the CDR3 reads CASSYSIGTGNGYTF. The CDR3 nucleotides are TGTGCCAGCAGTTACTCGATTGGGACAGGGAATGGCTACACCTTC.

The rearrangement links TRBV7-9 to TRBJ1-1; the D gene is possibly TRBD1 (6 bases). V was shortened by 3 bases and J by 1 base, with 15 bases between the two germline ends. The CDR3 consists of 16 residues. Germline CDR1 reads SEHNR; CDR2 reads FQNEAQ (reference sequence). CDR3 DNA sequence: TGTGCCAGCAGCTTGTCCCCAGACAGGACGAACACTGAAGCTTTCTTT. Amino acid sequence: CASSLSPDRTNTEAFF.

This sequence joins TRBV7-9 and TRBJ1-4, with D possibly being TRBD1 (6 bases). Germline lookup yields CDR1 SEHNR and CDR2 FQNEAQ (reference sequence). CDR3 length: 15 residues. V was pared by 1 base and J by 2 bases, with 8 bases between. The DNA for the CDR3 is TGTGCCAGCAGCTTAGGGGGGCACACTAATGAAAAACTGTTTTTT. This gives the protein CASSLGGHTNEKLFF.

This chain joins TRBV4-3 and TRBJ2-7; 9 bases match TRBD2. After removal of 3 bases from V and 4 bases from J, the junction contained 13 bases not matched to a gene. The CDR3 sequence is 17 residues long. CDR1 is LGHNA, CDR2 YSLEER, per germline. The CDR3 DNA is TGCGCCAGCAGCCAGGCCGCGGTGAGGCTAGCGGGATACGAGCAGTACTTC. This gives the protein CASSQAAVRLAGYEQYF.

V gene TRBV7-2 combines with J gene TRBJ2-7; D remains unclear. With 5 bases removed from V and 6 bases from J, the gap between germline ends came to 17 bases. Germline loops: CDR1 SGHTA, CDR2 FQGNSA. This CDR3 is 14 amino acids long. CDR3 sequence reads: CASSGKSGSSEQYF. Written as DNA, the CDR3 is TGTGCCAGCAGCGGGAAATCGGGTTCATCCGAGCAGTACTTC.

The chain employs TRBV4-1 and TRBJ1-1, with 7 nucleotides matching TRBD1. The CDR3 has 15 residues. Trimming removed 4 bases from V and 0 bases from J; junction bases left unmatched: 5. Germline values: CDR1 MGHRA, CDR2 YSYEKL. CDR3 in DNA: TGCGCCAGCAGCCGACAGGGAAGTGTGAACACTGAAGCTTTCTTT. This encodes CASSRQGSVNTEAFF.

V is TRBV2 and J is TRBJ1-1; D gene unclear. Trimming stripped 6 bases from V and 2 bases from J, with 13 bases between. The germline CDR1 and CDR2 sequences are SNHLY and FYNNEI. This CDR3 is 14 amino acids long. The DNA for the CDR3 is TGTGCCAGCAGGGTAGAAAGTCTAAACACTGAAGCTTTCTTT. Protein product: CASRVESLNTEAFF.

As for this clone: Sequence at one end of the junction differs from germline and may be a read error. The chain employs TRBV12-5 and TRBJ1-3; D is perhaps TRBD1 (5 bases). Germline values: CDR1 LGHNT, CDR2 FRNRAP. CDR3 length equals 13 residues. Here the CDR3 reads CASGLGVGDTIYF. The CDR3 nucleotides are TGTGCTAGTGGTTTAGGGGTTGGAGACACCATATATTTT.

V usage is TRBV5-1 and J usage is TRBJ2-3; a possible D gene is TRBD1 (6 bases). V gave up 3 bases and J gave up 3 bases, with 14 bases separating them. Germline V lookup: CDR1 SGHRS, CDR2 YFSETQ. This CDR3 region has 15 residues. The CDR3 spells CASSYRESRTDTQYF. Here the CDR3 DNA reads TGCGCCAGCAGCTACAGGGAGAGTAGGACAGATACGCAGTATTTT.

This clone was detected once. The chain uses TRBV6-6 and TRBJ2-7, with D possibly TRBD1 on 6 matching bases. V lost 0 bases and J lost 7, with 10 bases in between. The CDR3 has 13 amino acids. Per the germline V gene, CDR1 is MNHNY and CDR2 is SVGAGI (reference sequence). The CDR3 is CASSYSNQGEQYV. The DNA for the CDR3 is TGTGCCAGCAGTTACTCGAATCAGGGGGAGCAGTACGTC.